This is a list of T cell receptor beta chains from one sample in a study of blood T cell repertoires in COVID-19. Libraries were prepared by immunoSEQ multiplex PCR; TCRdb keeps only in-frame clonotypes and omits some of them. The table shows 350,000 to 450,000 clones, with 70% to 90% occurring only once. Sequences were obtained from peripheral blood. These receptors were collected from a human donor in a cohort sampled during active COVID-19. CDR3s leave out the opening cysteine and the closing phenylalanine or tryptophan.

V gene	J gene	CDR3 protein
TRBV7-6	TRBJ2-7	ASSLVPGDYEQY
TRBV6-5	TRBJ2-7	AIPGARGPGEQY
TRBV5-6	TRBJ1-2	ASSPPGGSYGYT
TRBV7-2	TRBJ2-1	ASSPPAGRGGGNEQF
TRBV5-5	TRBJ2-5	ASSLSAETDQETQY
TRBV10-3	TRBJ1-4	AISVSRETNEKLF
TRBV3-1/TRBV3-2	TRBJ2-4	ASGPGGGDIAKNIQY
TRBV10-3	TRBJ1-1	AISGSVNTEAF
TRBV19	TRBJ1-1	ASSTFLLDWNTEAF
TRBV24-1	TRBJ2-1	ATSASDRGYNEQF
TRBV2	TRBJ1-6	AREEGQGLGTLH
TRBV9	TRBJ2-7	ASIVGLAVYEQY
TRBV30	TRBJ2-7	AWSLTRGGEQY
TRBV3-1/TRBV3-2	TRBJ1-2	ASSRTGTGFYYGYT